This TCR beta chain was identified in a study of T cell responses to AZD1222 COVID-19 vaccine. The repertoire was sequenced with immunoSEQ multiplex PCR; TCRdb's copy has only in-frame clones and lacks some. The data hold around 140,000 clones, with 75% to 95% observed a single time. Pooling covered second doses at about 4 or about 12 weeks. The CDR3 has 16 residues. Germline V gene data show CDR1 as MNHNS and CDR2 as SASEGT. V dropped 0 bases and J dropped 6; count of bases not matched to a gene: 7. General study points: Baseline seropositivity occurred in only six AZD1222 recipients. The donors showed a predominance of white British ancestry and of females, with possible underestimation of clonal diversity. Reportedly, close to half of spike-specific TCRs are directed against unmutated variant regions.

Note on this clone: Its target is unknown.

This clonotype originated in an adult who received the AZD1222 COVID-19 vaccine. V is TRBV6-1 and J is TRBJ2-5; 10 nucleotides match TRBD1. The source was peripheral blood, collected 28 days after the second AZD1222 dose. CDR3 residues: CASSEAVGTGVQTQYF. CDR3 DNA sequence: TGTGCCAGCAGTGAAGCGGTAGGGACAGGGGTGCAGACCCAGTACTTC.